One sample yielded the 5 T cell receptor beta chains listed below, sequenced in a study of blood T cell repertoires in COVID-19 (TCRdb year 2020). The library was produced with the immunoSEQ multiplex PCR assay. TCRdb obtained this table from immuneACCESS and retained in-frame rearrangements with V and J assigned. These tables miss some clones; where compared with another copy, unresolved V genes account for less than half of the shortfall, and the remainder is unexplained. This sample is represented by 130,000 to 150,000 clones; over 80% of them were singletons. The leading ten clones occupy 11% of the sample. The specimen sequenced was PBMCs or T cells enriched from blood (not recorded which). These receptors were collected from a man in his 60s who had recovered from COVID-19.

The V and J genes are TRBV30 and TRBJ1-5, with D unclear. The CDR3 has 13 residues. The ends were cut back, 2 bases at V and 4 bases at J, with 9 bases in the middle. The germline CDR1 and CDR2 sequences are GTSNPN and SVGIG (reference sequence). CDR3 loop: CAWSMGRNQPQHF. The CDR3 DNA sequence: TGTGCCTGGAGTATGGGGAGGAATCAGCCCCAGCATTTT.

A single count supports this clone. The CDR3 DNA sequence: TGTGCCAGCAGCTTAGCCGCAGATACGCAGTATTTT. Translated: CASSLAADTQYF. This chain uses TRBV25-1 with TRBJ2-3, with D uncertain. The V gene's germline CDR1 is MGHDK and CDR2 SYGVNS. The CDR3 covers 12 residues. V gave up 6 bases and J gave up 4 bases, with 8 bases separating them.

The V gene is TRBV18, the J gene TRBJ2-1; 10 nucleotides align to TRBD2. The CDR3 is 15 residues long. The germline CDR1 and CDR2 sequences are KGHSH and LQKENI. The J segment lost 7 bases and the V segment lost 0 bases, leaving 3 bases of the junction unmatched. The CDR3 here is CASSPPSGRGNEQFF. DNA for the CDR3: TGTGCCAGCTCACCACCGAGCGGGAGGGGGAATGAGCAGTTCTTC.

The chain has TRBV28 and TRBJ1-4; TRBD1 is a possible D gene (5 bases). The V gene lost 5 bases and the J gene lost 8 bases, with 12 bases spanning the gap. The CDR3 has 13 amino acids. CDR1 and CDR2 (germline): MDHEN, SYDVKM. CDR3 DNA sequence: TGTGCCAGCAGTCCCAGGGTGGAGGAAAAACTGTTTTTT. Protein: CASSPRVEEKLFF.

This CDR3 reads CSVHPGQRSNEQFF. The CDR3 coding sequence is TGCAGCGTTCACCCGGGACAGAGGAGTAATGAGCAGTTCTTC. The chain carries TRBV29-1 and TRBJ2-1, with 7 bases fitting TRBD1. V gave up 5 bases and J gave up 7 bases; unmatched junction bases: 11. Germline V lookup: CDR1 SQVTM, CDR2 ANQGSEA. The CDR3 covers 14 residues.